This TCR beta chain stems from a study of T cell changes during pregnancy in multiple sclerosis. CDR3 length equals 12 residues. The V end was cut by 11 bases, the J end by 7 bases, with 15 bases between. Germline CDR1 is MNHNY and CDR2 is SVGAGI (reference sequence). TCRdb's copy holds only in-frame clones and misses some; the assay was immunoSEQ multiplex PCR. The repertoire holds 15,000 to 20,000 clones, with 88% as singletons. The sequence derives from a female donor in good health, enrolled as a control in a pregnancy study. This specimen was CD8+ T cells from peripheral blood mononuclear cells, taken after pregnancy. The chain employs TRBV6-6 and TRBJ2-1, with TRBD1 as a possible D gene (6 bases). The CDR3 bases are TGTGCCGGGGGCTGGCTGCTGAATGAGCAGTTCTTC. This codes for CAGGWLLNEQFF.